This T cell receptor (beta chain) was documented in a study of human T cells and chemical hapten exposure. In its sample, this clonotype was seen many times. The time point denotes: patch test 3, about 24 weeks after DPC sensitization. Indicated treatment: therapeutic diphenylcyclopropenone sensitization with weekly scalp DPC. V shed 3 bases and J shed 0 bases, with 12 bases lying between them. The CDR3 loop spans 15 amino acids. Germline values: CDR1 DFQATT, CDR2 SNEGSKA (reference sequence). TCRdb reprocessed the RACE reads via MiXCR and lists one record per CDR3 protein. The table includes approximately 86,000 distinct CDR3 sequences, about a tenth detected once.

V is TRBV20-1 and J is TRBJ2-1; TRBD1 might be the D (6 bases). The starting material was whole blood, obtained in connection with sensitization to the hapten diphenylcyclopropenone (DPC). The receptor was derived from a woman under 40 with alopecia areata. Some clones in this sample may be carry-over from other donors' samples. CDR3 loop: CSASEGESSYNEQFF. The CDR3 DNA is TGCAGTGCTAGTGAGGGGGAGAGCTCCTACAATGAGCAGTTCTTC.